This entry lists 28 T cell receptor beta chains sequenced from one sample in a study of blood T cells in healthy people across ages. Together with a sample-barcoded 5' primer, a J-beta primer mix was included in a second PCR lasting about 7 to 12 cycles. TCRdb itself ran the 5' RACE reads through MiXCR, one entry per CDR3 protein. Of approximately 2,000,000 distinct CDR3 sequences listed, approximately 39% are singletons. Source material: blood. These receptors were collected from a human donor in good health.

To note about this clonotype: Its ends do not fully match the called genes, so a read error is possible. This chain links TRBV6-2 or TRBV6-3 with TRBJ2-7, with D unclear. This CDR3 has 14 residues. Germline V gene data show CDR1 as MNHEY and CDR2 as SVGEGT. CDR3 loop: CAGSSREIEYEQYF. The CDR3 DNA follows: TGTGCCGGCAGCTCTAGGGAAATTGAGTACGAGCAGTACTTC.

The chain combines TRBV10-3 with TRBJ2-5; 12 positions match TRBD1. Germline CDR1 and CDR2: ENHRY and SYGVKD. The CDR3 runs 13 residues. V lost 5 bases, J lost 11 bases, and 6 bases stayed unmatched. The DNA of the CDR3 is TGTGCCATCAGTCCGGGACAGGGGGCCTCGCAGTACTTC. Its translation: CAISPGQGASQYF.

The rearrangement joins TRBV5-1 to TRBJ1-3, with D unresolved. V gave up 0 bases and J gave up 3 bases, with 7 bases separating them. Germline V gives CDR1 SGHRS, CDR2 YFSETQ. The CDR3 totals 14 residues. The CDR3 coding sequence is TGCGCCAGCAGCTTGGCCGGATATGGAAACACCATATATTTT. This translates into CASSLAGYGNTIYF.

This clonotype was detected a few times. Here the CDR3 DNA reads TGTGCCAGCAGTGAAGGGGTGGGGGCCAAAAACATTCAGTACTTC. Translation gives CASSEGVGAKNIQYF. The rearrangement uses TRBV6-1 and TRBJ2-4; D gene uncertain. The germline CDR1 and CDR2 sequences are MNHNS and SASEGT. The ends were cut back, 1 base at V and 1 base at J, with 8 bases in the middle. The CDR3 contains 15 residues.

The genes are TRBV4-2 and TRBJ2-7; D remains ambiguous. The germline V gene encodes CDR1 LGHNA and CDR2 YNFKEQ. Trimming took off 1 base at V and 5 bases at J, with 15 bases between the two ends. The CDR3 covers 15 residues. The CDR3 reads CASSQAMHYRDEQYF. The CDR3 nucleotides are TGTGCCAGCAGCCAAGCTATGCACTATCGGGACGAGCAGTACTTC.

V usage is TRBV5-4 and J usage is TRBJ1-1; 9 nucleotides line up with TRBD1. The CDR3 sequence is 16 residues long. Germline V gene sequence: CDR1 SGHNT, CDR2 YYREEE (reference sequence). The V and J ends lost 0 bases and 0 bases, in that order; junction bases with no gene match: 3. CDR3 sequence reads: CASSLGTGGMNTEAFF. In nucleotides, the CDR3 is TGTGCCAGCAGCTTGGGTACAGGGGGCATGAACACTGAAGCTTTCTTT. Together with reference TRBV5-4 and TRBJ1-1, the CDR3 gives the full variable domain: ETGVTQSPTHLIKTRGQQVTLRCSSQSGHNTVSWYQQALGQGPQFIFQYYREEENGRGNFPPRFSGLQFPNYSSELNVNALELDDSALYLCASSLGTGGMNTEAFFGQGTRLTVV.

CDR3 residues: CASSLHAGGQSRTDTQYF. The CDR3 coding sequence is TGCGCCAGCAGCCTACACGCTGGCGGACAGAGCCGCACAGATACGCAGTATTTT. The genes are TRBV5-1 and TRBJ2-3; TRBD1 might be the D (6 bases). CDR1 is SGHRS and CDR2 is YFSETQ in the germline V gene. The CDR3 is 18 residues long. Trimming took 4 bases from V and 1 from J, leaving 22 bases between them.

This clonotype has just a few counts. The chain employs TRBV4-1 and TRBJ1-1, with a weak D call TRBD1 (5 bases). The CDR3 is made up of 14 amino acids. Germline CDR1 is MGHRA and CDR2 is YSYEKL. V was clipped by 2 bases and J by 4 bases, with 11 bases between them. CDR3 protein: CASSQRGSGTEAFF. CDR3 in DNA: TGCGCCAGCAGCCAAAGGGGCAGTGGCACTGAAGCTTTCTTT.

The CDR3 region is CASSLLPGPTNTEAFF. The CDR3 DNA reads TGTGCCAGCAGCTTACTACCCGGACCGACGAACACTGAAGCTTTCTTT. This rearrangement joins TRBV5-5 to TRBJ1-1; D gene uncertain. This CDR3 spans 16 amino acids. Trimming cost V 2 bases and J 1 base, with 15 bases left between them. From germline, CDR1 is SGHKS and CDR2 YYEKEE (reference sequence).

This clonotype occurred a few times. V is TRBV30 and J is TRBJ2-7; D is undetermined. The CDR3 covers 12 residues. CDR1 and CDR2 from the germline V gene are GTSNPN and SVGIG (reference sequence). Trimming cost V 3 bases and J 1 base, with 7 bases left between them. DNA for the CDR3: TGTGCCTGGAGAGACGAGTCCTACGAGCAGTACTTC. It yields the protein CAWRDESYEQYF.

This clonotype was counted only a few times. The rearrangement uses TRBV29-1 and TRBJ1-2; no reliable D call. This CDR3 is built from 12 residues. The germline gives CDR1 SQVTM, CDR2 ANQGSEA. V lost 3 bases and J 4 bases, leaving 9 bases between the germline ends. The CDR3 sequence: CSVETPSYGYTF. As DNA, the CDR3 is TGCAGCGTTGAGACCCCGAGCTATGGCTACACCTTC. Complete variable domain (other parts from reference TRBV29-1 and TRBJ1-2): SAVISQKPSRDICQRGTSLTIQCQVDSQVTMMFWYRQQPGQSLTLIATANQGSEATYESGFVIDKFPISRPNLTFSTLTVSNMSPEDSSIYLCSVETPSYGYTFGSGTRLTVV.

The chain recombines TRBV2 with TRBJ1-2, with D perhaps TRBD1 (6 bases). The CDR3 runs to 15 residues. Germline V lookup: CDR1 SNHLY, CDR2 FYNNEI. Deletions cut 6 bases from V and 8 bases from J, with 22 bases between. CDR3 region: CASSRTTQGGEGYTF. As DNA, the CDR3 is TGTGCCAGCAGCCGCACCACACAGGGAGGTGAGGGCTACACCTTC.

Only a few counts were recorded for this clonotype. The chain couples TRBV6-6 to TRBJ2-5, with a tentative D call TRBD1 (5 bases). This CDR3 contains 14 residues. In germline, CDR1 is MNHNY, CDR2 SVGAGI (reference sequence). Trimming took 4 bases from V and 3 from J, leaving 12 bases between them. This chain's CDR3 is CASSSLRVEETQYF. As DNA, the CDR3 is TGTGCCAGCAGTTCCCTCAGGGTGGAAGAGACCCAGTACTTC.

This clonotype was counted at least ten times. The chain couples TRBV5-1 to TRBJ2-7; D possibly corresponds to TRBD1 (6 bases). V was trimmed by 0 bases and J by 4 bases, leaving 11 bases between them. Germline-derived CDR1 and CDR2 are SGHRS and YFSETQ. The CDR3 has 14 residues. The CDR3 here is CASSLGTGLYEQYF. The CDR3 DNA is TGCGCCAGCAGCTTGGGAACAGGGCTGTACGAGCAGTACTTC.

This chain uses TRBV7-9 with TRBJ2-1, with a possible D match to TRBD1 (5 bases). CDR1 is SEHNR and CDR2 is FQNEAQ in the germline V gene (reference sequence). The CDR3 is made up of 15 amino acids. Trimming left V 4 bases short and J 6 bases short, with 16 bases between. In DNA form, the CDR3 reads TGTGCCAGCAGCTCCCCGGATCGGACACTCAATGAGCAGTTCTTC. Residues: CASSSPDRTLNEQFF.

Comments on this clonotype: The junction departs from germline at one end; a sequencing error may be responsible. The V gene is TRBV12-3 or TRBV12-4, the J gene TRBJ2-3, with D possibly matching TRBD2 (5 bases). This CDR3 has 11 amino acids. CDR3 DNA: TGCACCACGGGAATCACAGATACGCAGTATTTT. This encodes CTTGITDTQYF.

The chain uses TRBV19 and TRBJ2-4; maybe TRBD1 (6 bases). The J call may be faulty, since TRBJ2-7 better matches the DNA end. Germline V gene lookup returns CDR1 LNHDA and CDR2 SQIVND (reference sequence). The CDR3 is 15 amino acids. CDR3 loop: CASSTDRTSSYEQYF. CDR3 in DNA: TGTGCCAGTAGTACCGACAGGACCTCTTCCTACGAGCAGTACTTC.

V and J are TRBV6-6 and TRBJ1-2, with D tentatively TRBD1 (5 bases). Germline values: CDR1 MNHNY, CDR2 SVGAGI (reference sequence). This CDR3 is built from 15 residues. The V end lost 7 bases, the J end lost 2 bases, and 17 bases lay between the germline ends. CDR3 sequence reads: CASNRDGGLNYGYTF. Here the CDR3 DNA reads TGTGCCAGCAATCGGGACGGAGGATTAAACTATGGCTACACCTTC.

The table lists this clonotype with a few counts. The gene calls are TRBV20-1 and TRBJ2-4; tentative D call: TRBD1 (5 bases). Germline values: CDR1 DFQATT, CDR2 SNEGSKA (reference sequence). CDR3 length equals 16 residues. With 6 bases removed from V and 6 bases from J, the gap between germline ends came to 24 bases. CDR3 protein: CSADGAPPGDRNIQYF. CDR3 coding DNA: TGCAGTGCGGATGGGGCCCCACCTGGTGATCGAAACATTCAGTACTTC.

This sequence joins TRBV20-1 and TRBJ1-3; D uncertain. With 5 bases removed from V and 7 bases from J, the gap between germline ends came to 9 bases. This CDR3 contains 11 residues. The germline V gene has CDR1 DFQATT and CDR2 SNEGSKA (reference sequence). The CDR3 nucleotides read TGCAGTGCTCACGATCTGAACACCATATATTTT. This codes for CSAHDLNTIYF.

The chain has TRBV5-1 and TRBJ2-1; D might be TRBD2 (5 bases). The CDR3 runs to 14 residues. Per germline, CDR1 SGHRS and CDR2 YFSETQ. Between the trimmed V and J ends, which lost 9 bases and 4 bases, there was a span of 17 bases. Here the CDR3 reads CATSGVSGYNEQFF. CDR3 nucleotide sequence: TGCGCCACCTCTGGGGTTTCGGGGTACAATGAGCAGTTCTTC.

This clonotype was recorded a few times. CDR3 sequence reads: CASSQGPQQTNYGYTF. The CDR3 nucleotides are TGTGCCAGCAGCCAAGGACCACAGCAGACTAACTATGGCTACACCTTC. The chain carries TRBV4-2 and TRBJ1-2; D is unresolved. The CDR3 runs 16 residues. The V gene's germline CDR1 is LGHNA and CDR2 YNFKEQ. Trimming left V 1 base short and J 0 bases short, with 12 bases between.

The rearrangement uses TRBV4-2 and TRBJ1-5; 9 bases fit TRBD1. The CDR3 loop spans 13 amino acids. CDR1 and CDR2 (germline): LGHNA, YNFKEQ. Trimming at V came to 3 bases and at J to 9 bases, leaving 3 bases not matched to a gene. CDR3 amino acids: CASSQTGGRPQHF. CDR3 nucleotide sequence: TGTGCCAGCAGCCAGACAGGGGGTCGGCCCCAGCATTTT.

This clonotype was counted a few times. J is TRBJ2-2 and V is TRBV5-1, with D possibly TRBD2 on 5 matching bases. This CDR3 has 14 amino acids. Germline V gene data show CDR1 as SGHRS and CDR2 as YFSETQ. V lost 9 bases to trimming and J lost 0 bases, with 12 bases between them. CDR3 residues: CATTDFANTGELFF. The DNA for the CDR3 is TGCGCCACCACGGACTTCGCGAACACCGGGGAGCTGTTTTTT.

This clonotype was detected only a few times. The genes are TRBV7-9 and TRBJ2-5; 9 bases match TRBD1. The CDR3 extends over 15 amino acids. V lost 5 bases, J lost 5 bases, and 9 bases stayed unmatched. The germline V gene encodes CDR1 SEHNR and CDR2 FQNEAQ (reference sequence). CDR3 coding DNA: TGTGCCAGCAGCATCGGGGACAGGGACGAGGAGACCCAGTACTTC. This gives the protein CASSIGDRDEETQYF.

The table lists this clonotype with a count of one. The chain recombines TRBV29-1 with TRBJ2-3, with D possibly matching TRBD2 (6 bases). Trimming removed 0 bases at V and 1 base at J, with 14 bases between. CDR3 length equals 16 residues. Germline CDR1 and CDR2: SQVTM and ANQGSEA. In DNA form, the CDR3 reads TGCAGCGTTGAAGAGATAGCGGTGGGGCGCACAGATACGCAGTATTTT. Protein sequence: CSVEEIAVGRTDTQYF.

This clonotype was seen repeatedly, ten times or more. The chain employs TRBV25-1 and TRBJ2-7; D uncertain. The J call may be mistaken, given a closer DNA end match to TRBJ2-5. The CDR3 extends over 13 amino acids. The germline gives CDR1 MGHDK, CDR2 SYGVNS. This CDR3 reads CASSEYLGETQYF. For the CDR3, the DNA is TGTGCCAGCAGTGAATATCTAGGAGAGACCCAGTACTTC.

In DNA form, the CDR3 reads TGCAGTGCTACCGGGACAGGGTTACAAGAGACCCAGTACTTC. Its protein is CSATGTGLQETQYF. V gene TRBV20-1 combines with J gene TRBJ2-5; the match to TRBD1 covers 9 bases. Per germline, CDR1 DFQATT and CDR2 SNEGSKA (reference sequence). V trimming: 4 bases; J trimming: 2 bases; junction bases outside the gene matches: 5. This CDR3 has 14 residues.